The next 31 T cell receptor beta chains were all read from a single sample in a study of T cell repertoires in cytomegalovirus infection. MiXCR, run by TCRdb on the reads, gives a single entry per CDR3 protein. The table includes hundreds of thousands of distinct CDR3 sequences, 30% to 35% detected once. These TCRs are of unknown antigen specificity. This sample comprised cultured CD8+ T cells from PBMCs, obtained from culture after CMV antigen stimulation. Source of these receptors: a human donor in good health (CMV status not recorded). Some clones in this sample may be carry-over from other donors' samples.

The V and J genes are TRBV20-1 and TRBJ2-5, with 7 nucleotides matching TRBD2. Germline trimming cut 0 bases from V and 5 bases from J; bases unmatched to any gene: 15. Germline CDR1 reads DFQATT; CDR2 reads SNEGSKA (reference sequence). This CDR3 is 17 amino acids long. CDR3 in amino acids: CSARDRAAGARVETQYF. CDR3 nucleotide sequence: TGCAGTGCTAGAGATAGGGCGGCGGGAGCCCGAGTTGAGACCCAGTACTTC.

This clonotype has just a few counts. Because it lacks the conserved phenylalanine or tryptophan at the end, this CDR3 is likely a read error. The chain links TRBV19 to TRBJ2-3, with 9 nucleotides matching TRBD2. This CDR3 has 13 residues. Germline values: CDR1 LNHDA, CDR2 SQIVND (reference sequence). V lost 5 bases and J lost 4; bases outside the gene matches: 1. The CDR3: CASSWTSADTQYL. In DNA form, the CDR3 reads TGTGCCAGTAGTTGGACTAGCGCAGATACGCAGTATCTT.

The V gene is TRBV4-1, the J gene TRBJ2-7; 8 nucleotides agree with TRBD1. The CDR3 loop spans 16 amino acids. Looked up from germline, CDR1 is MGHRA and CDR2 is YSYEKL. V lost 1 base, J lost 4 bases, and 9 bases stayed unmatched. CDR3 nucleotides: TGCGCCAGCAGCCAAGCGGGACAGGTCGCATTTTACGAGCAGTACTTC. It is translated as CASSQAGQVAFYEQYF.

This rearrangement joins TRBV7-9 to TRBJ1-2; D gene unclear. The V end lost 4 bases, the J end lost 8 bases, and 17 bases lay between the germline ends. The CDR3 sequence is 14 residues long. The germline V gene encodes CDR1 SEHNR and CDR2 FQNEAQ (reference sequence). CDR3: CASSSRSWAEGYTF. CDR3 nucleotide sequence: TGTGCCAGCAGCTCTAGGTCGTGGGCTGAAGGCTACACCTTC.

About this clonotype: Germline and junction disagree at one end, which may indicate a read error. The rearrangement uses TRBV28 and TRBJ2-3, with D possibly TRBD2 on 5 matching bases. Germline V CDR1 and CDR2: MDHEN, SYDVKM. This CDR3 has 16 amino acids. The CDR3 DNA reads TGTGCCAACAGTTCTCGGACGCTTCAACTAGGCGATACGCAGTATTTT. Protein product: CANSSRTLQLGDTQYF.

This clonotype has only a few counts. CDR3 residues: CASISPSGGETQYF. The CDR3 bases are TGTGCCAGCATTAGCCCTAGCGGGGGAGAGACCCAGTACTTC. The chain employs TRBV2 and TRBJ2-5; 10 bases match TRBD2. The CDR3 has 14 amino acids. The ends lost 7 bases at V and 4 bases at J; junction bases unmatched: 6. Germline V lookup: CDR1 SNHLY, CDR2 FYNNEI.

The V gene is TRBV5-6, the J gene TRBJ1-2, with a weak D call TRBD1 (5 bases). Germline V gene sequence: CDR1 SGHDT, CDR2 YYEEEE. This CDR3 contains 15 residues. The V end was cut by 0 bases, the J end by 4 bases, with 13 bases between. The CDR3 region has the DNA TGTGCCAGCAGCTTGGAGAGGGGAGGGTTCTATGGCTACACCTTC. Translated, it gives CASSLERGGFYGYTF.

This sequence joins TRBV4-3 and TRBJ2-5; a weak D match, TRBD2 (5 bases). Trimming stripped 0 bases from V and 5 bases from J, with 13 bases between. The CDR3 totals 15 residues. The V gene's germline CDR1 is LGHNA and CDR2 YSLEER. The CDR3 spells CASSQEGLAAETQYF. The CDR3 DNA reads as TGCGCCAGCAGCCAAGAAGGGCTAGCAGCTGAGACCCAGTACTTC.

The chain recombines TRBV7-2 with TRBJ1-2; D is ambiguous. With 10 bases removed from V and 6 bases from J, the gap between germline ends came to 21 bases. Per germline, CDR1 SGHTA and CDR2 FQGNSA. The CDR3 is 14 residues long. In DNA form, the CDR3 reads TGTGCCACCCCGGCCCTTACCCTTGAGGATGGCTACACCTTC. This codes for CATPALTLEDGYTF. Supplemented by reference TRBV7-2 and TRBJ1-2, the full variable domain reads GAGVSQSPSNKVTEKGKDVELRCDPISGHTALYWYRQSLGQGLEFLIYFQGNSAPDKSGLPSDRFSAERTGGSVSTLTIQRTQQEDSAVYLCATPALTLEDGYTFGSGTRLTVV.

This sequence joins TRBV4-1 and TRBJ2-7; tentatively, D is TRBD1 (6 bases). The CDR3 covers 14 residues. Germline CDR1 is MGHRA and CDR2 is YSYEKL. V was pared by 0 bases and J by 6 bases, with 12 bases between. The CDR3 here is CASSQDRLGAEQYF. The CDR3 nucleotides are TGCGCCAGCAGCCAAGATAGATTGGGGGCCGAGCAGTACTTC.

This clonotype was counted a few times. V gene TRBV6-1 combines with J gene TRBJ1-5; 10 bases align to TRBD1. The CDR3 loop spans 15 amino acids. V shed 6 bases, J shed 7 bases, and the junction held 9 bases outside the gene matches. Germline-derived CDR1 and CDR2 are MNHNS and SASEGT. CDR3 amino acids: CASRAGTGDFQPQHF. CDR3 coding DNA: TGTGCCAGCAGAGCCGGGACAGGGGACTTCCAGCCCCAGCATTTT.

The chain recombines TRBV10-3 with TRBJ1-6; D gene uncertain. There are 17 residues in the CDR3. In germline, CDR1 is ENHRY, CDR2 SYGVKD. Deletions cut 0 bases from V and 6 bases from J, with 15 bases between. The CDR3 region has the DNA TGTGCCATCAGTGAGTCTAGAGACATTTCTCCTAATTCACCCCTCCACTTT. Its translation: CAISESRDISPNSPLHF.

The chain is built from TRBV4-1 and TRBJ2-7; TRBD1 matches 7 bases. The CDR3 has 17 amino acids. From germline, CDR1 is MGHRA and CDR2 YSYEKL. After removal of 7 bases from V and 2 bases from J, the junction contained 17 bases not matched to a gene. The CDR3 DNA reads TGCGCCAGCACCCTTATTTTCCCGCAGGGGGAAACCTACGAGCAGTACTTC. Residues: CASTLIFPQGETYEQYF.

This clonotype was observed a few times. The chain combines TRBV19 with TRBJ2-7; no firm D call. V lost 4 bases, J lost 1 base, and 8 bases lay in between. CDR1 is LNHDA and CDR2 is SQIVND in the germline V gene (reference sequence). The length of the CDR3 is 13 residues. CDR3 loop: CASSTVTSYEQYF. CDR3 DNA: TGTGCCAGTAGTACGGTCACATCCTACGAGCAGTACTTC.

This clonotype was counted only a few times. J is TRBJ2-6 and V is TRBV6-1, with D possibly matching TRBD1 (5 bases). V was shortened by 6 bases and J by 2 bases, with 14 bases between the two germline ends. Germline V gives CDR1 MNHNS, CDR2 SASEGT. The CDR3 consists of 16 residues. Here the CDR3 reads CASRALWGTGANVLTF. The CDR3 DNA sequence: TGTGCCAGCAGAGCACTATGGGGCACTGGGGCCAACGTCCTGACTTTC.

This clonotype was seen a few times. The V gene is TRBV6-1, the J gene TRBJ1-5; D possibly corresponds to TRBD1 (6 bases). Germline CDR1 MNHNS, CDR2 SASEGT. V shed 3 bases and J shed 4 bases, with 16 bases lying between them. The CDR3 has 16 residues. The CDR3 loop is CASSDYRVSGNQPQHF. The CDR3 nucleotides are TGTGCCAGCAGTGACTACAGGGTAAGCGGGAATCAGCCCCAGCATTTT.

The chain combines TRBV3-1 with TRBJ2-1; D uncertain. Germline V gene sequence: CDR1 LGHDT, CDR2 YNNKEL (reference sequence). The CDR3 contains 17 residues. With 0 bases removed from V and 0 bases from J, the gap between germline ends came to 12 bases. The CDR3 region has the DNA TGTGCCAGCAGCCAAGATCTGGTCAGTAGCTCCTACAATGAGCAGTTCTTC. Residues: CASSQDLVSSSYNEQFF.

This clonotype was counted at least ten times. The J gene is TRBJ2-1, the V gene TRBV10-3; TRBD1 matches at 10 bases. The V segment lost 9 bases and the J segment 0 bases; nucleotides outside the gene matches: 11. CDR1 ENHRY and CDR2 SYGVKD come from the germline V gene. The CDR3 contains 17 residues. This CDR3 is CAIAGTGAASSYNEQFF. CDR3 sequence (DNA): TGTGCCATAGCCGGGACAGGGGCCGCGAGCTCCTACAATGAGCAGTTCTTC.

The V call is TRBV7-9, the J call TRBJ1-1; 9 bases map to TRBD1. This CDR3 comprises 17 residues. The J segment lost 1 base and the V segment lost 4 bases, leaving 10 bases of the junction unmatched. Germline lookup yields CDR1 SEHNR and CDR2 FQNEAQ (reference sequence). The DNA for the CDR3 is TGTGCCAGCAGCTCGCTTGGACAGGGGATAACGAACACTGAAGCTTTCTTT. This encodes CASSSLGQGITNTEAFF. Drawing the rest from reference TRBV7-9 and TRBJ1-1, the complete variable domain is DTGVSQNPRHKITKRGQNVTFRCDPISEHNRLYWYRQTLGQGPEFLTYFQNEAQLEKSRLLSDRFSAERPKGSFSTLEIQRTEQGDSAMYLCASSSLGQGITNTEAFFGQGTRLTVV.

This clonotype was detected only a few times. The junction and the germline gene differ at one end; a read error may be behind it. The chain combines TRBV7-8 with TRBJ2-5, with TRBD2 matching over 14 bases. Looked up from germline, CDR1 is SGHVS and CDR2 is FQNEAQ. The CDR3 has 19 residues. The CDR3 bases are TGTGCCAGCAGACCTCGTCAGCCGGGACTAGCGGGGGACCAGGAGACCCAGTACTTC. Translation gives CASRPRQPGLAGDQETQYF.

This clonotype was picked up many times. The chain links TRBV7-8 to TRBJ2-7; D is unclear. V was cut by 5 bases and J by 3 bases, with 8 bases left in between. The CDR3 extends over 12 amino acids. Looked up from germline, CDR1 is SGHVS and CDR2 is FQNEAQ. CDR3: CASSPRGYEQYF. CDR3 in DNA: TGTGCCAGCAGCCCCCGCGGCTACGAGCAGTACTTC. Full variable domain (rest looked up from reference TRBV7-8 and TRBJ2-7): GAGVSQSPRYKVAKRGQDVALRCDPISGHVSLFWYQQALGQGPEFLTYFQNEAQLDKSGLPSDRFFAERPEGSVSTLKIQRTQQEDSAVYLCASSPRGYEQYFGPGTRLTVT.

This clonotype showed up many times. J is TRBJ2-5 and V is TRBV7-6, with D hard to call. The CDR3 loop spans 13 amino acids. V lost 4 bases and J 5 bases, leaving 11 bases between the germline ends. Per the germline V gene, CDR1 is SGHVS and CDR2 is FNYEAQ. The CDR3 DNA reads TGTGCCAGCAGCTATAGATTAGAGGAGACCCAGTACTTC. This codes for CASSYRLEETQYF. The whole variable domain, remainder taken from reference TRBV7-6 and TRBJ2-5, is GAGVSQSPRYKVTKRGQDVALRCDPISGHVSLYWYRQALGQGPEFLTYFNYEAQQDKSGLPNDRFSAERPEGSISTLTIQRTEQRDSAMYRCASSYRLEETQYFGPGTRLLVL.

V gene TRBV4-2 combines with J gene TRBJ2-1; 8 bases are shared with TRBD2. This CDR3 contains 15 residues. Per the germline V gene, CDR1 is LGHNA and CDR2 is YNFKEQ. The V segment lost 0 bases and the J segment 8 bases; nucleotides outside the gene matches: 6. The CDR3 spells CASSQDLRGVDEQFF. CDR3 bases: TGTGCCAGCAGCCAAGATTTGCGGGGGGTTGATGAGCAGTTCTTC.

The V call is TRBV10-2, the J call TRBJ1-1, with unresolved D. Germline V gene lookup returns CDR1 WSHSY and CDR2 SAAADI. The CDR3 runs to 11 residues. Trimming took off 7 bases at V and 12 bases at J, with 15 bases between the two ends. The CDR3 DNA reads TGCGCCAGCATGGGAGGAGGGTTAACTTTCTTT. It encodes CASMGGGLTFF.

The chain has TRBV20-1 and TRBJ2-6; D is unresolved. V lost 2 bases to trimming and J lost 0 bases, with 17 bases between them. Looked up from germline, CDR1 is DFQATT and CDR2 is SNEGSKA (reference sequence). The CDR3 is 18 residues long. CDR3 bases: TGCAGTGCTAGAATGTCTGGGGTATGGGGCTCTGGGGCCAACGTCCTGACTTTC. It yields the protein CSARMSGVWGSGANVLTF.

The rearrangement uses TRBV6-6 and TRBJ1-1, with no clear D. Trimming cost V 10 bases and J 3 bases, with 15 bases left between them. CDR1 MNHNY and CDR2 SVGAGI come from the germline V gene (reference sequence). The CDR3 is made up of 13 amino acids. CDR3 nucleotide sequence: TGTGCCACAGCCTCTGGCAGATACACTGAAGCTTTCTTT. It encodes CATASGRYTEAFF.

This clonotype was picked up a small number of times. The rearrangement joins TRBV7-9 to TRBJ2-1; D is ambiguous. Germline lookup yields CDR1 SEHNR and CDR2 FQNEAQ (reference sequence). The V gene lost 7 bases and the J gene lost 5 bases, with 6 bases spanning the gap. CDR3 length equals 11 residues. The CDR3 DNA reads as TGTGCCAGCATGACGCACAATGAGCAGTTCTTC. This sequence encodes CASMTHNEQFF.

This CDR3 reads CASGIGDSYEQYV. The CDR3 DNA is TGTGCCAGCGGAATTGGAGACAGCTACGAGCAGTACGTC. The chain is built from TRBV5-6 and TRBJ2-7, with D maybe TRBD1 (5 bases). Germline V CDR1 and CDR2: SGHDT, YYEEEE. Deletions cut 7 bases from V and 3 bases from J, with 14 bases between. The CDR3 has 13 residues.

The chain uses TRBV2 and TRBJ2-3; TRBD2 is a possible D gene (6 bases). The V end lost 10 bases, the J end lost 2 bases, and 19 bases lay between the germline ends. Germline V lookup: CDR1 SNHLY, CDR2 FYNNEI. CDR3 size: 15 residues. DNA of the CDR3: TGTGCCAACAGCCCCGGGGCGGGGCCCACAGATACGCAGTATTTT. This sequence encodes CANSPGAGPTDTQYF.

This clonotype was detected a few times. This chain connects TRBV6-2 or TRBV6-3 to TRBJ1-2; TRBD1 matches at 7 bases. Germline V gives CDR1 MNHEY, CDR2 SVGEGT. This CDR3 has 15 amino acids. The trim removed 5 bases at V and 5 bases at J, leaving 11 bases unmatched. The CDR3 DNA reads TGTGCCAGCAGTACCCGGGACAGCTCACCGTATGGCTACACCTTC. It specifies CASSTRDSSPYGYTF.

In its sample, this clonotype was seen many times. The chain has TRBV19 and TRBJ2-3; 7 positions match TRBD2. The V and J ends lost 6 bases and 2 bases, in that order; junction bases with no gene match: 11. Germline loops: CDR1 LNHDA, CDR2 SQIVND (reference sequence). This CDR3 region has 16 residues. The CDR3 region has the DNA TGTGCCAGTAGCAATTCGACTAGCTGGGTCACAGATACGCAGTATTTT. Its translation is CASSNSTSWVTDTQYF.